The clone carrying this T cell receptor beta chain was counted ten times or more. Antigen unknown. Germline-derived CDR1 and CDR2 are DFQATT and SNEGSKA (reference sequence). Trimming took 3 bases from V and 4 from J, leaving 12 bases between them. The CDR3 contains 13 residues. The data were taken from a study of neurological immune-mediated disorders. Findings of the study overall: None of the CDR3 amino acid sequences in expanded clones turned up in more than one subject, which points to private repertoires in all groups.

Each TCR transcript was tagged with a 10-nucleotide random UMI during 5'RACE. A single record per CDR3 protein comes from TCRdb applying MiXCR to the 5' RACE reads. Seen here are 45,000 to 50,000 distinct CDR3 sequences, roughly 4% observed once, and the top ten hold under 6.5%. The sequencing input was PBMCs. The rearrangement links TRBV20-1 to TRBJ1-1; D not certain. The sequence came from a woman aged 55-70 years with multiple sclerosis. CDR3 in DNA: TGCAGTGCTAGTCGCGAGTCCGGCACTGAAGCTTTCTTT. The encoded protein is CSASRESGTEAFF.